This TCR beta chain was retrieved from a study of OX40 agonist ivuxolimab in advanced cancers. Across the study: Enrollees could have had prior anti-PD-1, anti-PD-L1 or anti-CTLA-4 therapy, which about 40% had received.

Study results and caveats: Researchers report that CD8+ T cells had, on average, more expanded clones than CD4+.

Profiling relied on immunoSEQ multiplex PCR, and the TCRdb table lists in-frame clones only, not all of them. The sample includes about 69,000 clones, roughly nine tenths of them seen just once. As concerns this clone: Its matching antigen is unknown.

This specimen consisted of CD4+ or CD8+ T cells sorted from blood, obtained in a trial of the OX40 agonist ivuxolimab. The receptor was isolated from an adult with an advanced solid tumor such as melanoma, head and neck, liver or kidney cancer.

CDR3 nucleotides: TGTGCCAGCAGCTTGGCTTCGAGCGGGAGCACAGATACGCAGTATTTT. This gives the protein CASSLASSGSTDTQYF. The gene calls are TRBV5-5 and TRBJ2-3, with D perhaps TRBD2 (6 bases). The germline V gene encodes CDR1 SGHKS and CDR2 YYEKEE (reference sequence). The CDR3 is 16 amino acids. V was clipped by 0 bases and J by 0 bases, with 11 bases between them.